A single sample gave rise to the 12 T cell receptor beta chains below, sequenced in a study of CD8 T cells in ankylosing spondylitis. The study, taken as a whole, reports: Typical of ankylosing spondylitis blood, it appeared, was a TCR beta motif of roughly eight highly homologous variants.

MiXCR was run by TCRdb on the 5' RACE reads, yielding one entry per CDR3 protein. The table has 450,000 to 550,000 distinct CDR3 sequences, roughly 5.2% seen once. Antigens of these TCRs are unknown. The sequenced sample was blood, either unsorted or a sorted T cell fraction (not recorded which). The receptors originated from a male donor with ankylosing spondylitis.

The V call is TRBV4-3, the J call TRBJ2-1; D could derive from TRBD1 or TRBD2 (6 bases each). There are 17 residues in the CDR3. The V and J ends lost 2 bases and 2 bases respectively, with 16 bases between them. CDR1 LGHNA and CDR2 YSLEER come from the germline V gene. The CDR3: CASSQSWGAGPYNEQFF. CDR3 nucleotide sequence: TGCGCCAGCAGCCAAAGCTGGGGGGCTGGTCCCTACAATGAGCAGTTCTTC.

There are many counts of this clonotype. The chain has TRBV7-8 and TRBJ2-7; weak D call: TRBD1 (6 bases). The CDR3 is 14 amino acids. Per germline, CDR1 SGHVS and CDR2 FQNEAQ. Between the trimmed V and J ends, which lost 2 bases and 6 bases, there was a span of 14 bases. CDR3 in amino acids: CASSLRQVSSEQYF. In DNA, the CDR3 is TGTGCCAGCAGCTTAAGACAGGTTTCCAGCGAGCAGTACTTC.

V usage is TRBV7-2 and J usage is TRBJ2-1, with 7 bases that match TRBD1. Germline-derived CDR1 and CDR2 are SGHTA and FQGNSA. Trimming took 5 bases from V and 7 from J; bases not matched to a gene: 5. The CDR3 is 13 residues long. DNA of the CDR3: TGTGCCAGCAGCAAAGACAGGGCTAATGAGCAGTTCTTC. The encoded protein is CASSKDRANEQFF.

This clonotype was seen repeatedly, ten times or more. V gene TRBV7-9 combines with J gene TRBJ1-1; unclear D gene. Trimming pared 3 bases from V and 11 bases from J, leaving 13 bases between. The CDR3 loop spans 12 amino acids. Germline CDR1 is SEHNR and CDR2 is FQNEAQ (reference sequence). The CDR3 DNA reads TGTGCCAGCAGCTTTTTGGGCAAAGGTGCTTTCTTT. It is translated as CASSFLGKGAFF.

This clonotype has ten or more counts. This chain links TRBV7-2 with TRBJ2-5; TRBD1 aligns across 9 bases. This CDR3 contains 15 residues. Germline-derived CDR1 and CDR2 are SGHTA and FQGNSA. After removal of 5 bases from V and 5 bases from J, the junction contained 9 bases not matched to a gene. The CDR3 nucleotides are TGTGCCAGCAGCGTTACAGGGGGCGAGGGGGAGACCCAGTACTTC. Protein product: CASSVTGGEGETQYF.

This clonotype appeared many times. The chain has TRBV4-3 and TRBJ2-6, with 8 bases that match TRBD2. Germline lookup yields CDR1 LGHNA and CDR2 YSLEER. Trimming removed 0 bases from V and 3 bases from J; junction bases left unmatched: 1. The CDR3 extends over 16 amino acids. The CDR3 region is CASSQEAGVGANVLTF. As DNA, the CDR3 is TGCGCCAGCAGCCAAGAAGCGGGGGTTGGGGCCAACGTCCTGACTTTC.

Ten or more counts support this clonotype. The chain has TRBV29-1 and TRBJ1-2; no reliable D call. The CDR3 is 13 residues long. The V gene lost 0 bases and the J gene lost 3 bases, with 8 bases spanning the gap. Germline values: CDR1 SQVTM, CDR2 ANQGSEA. CDR3 DNA sequence: TGCAGCGTTGAAGATAGGCAGGACTATGGCTACACCTTC. It translates to CSVEDRQDYGYTF.

This clonotype was detected many times. The CDR3 region is CASSPEGHLGDEQFF. The CDR3 region has the DNA TGCGCCAGCAGCCCGGAAGGACACCTGGGCGATGAGCAGTTCTTC. This chain connects TRBV5-1 to TRBJ2-1; TRBD1 might be the D (5 bases). The CDR3 loop spans 15 amino acids. The V gene's germline CDR1 is SGHRS and CDR2 YFSETQ. V shed 4 bases and J shed 8 bases, with 19 bases lying between them.

This clonotype was observed many times. The V gene is TRBV28, the J gene TRBJ2-7; the D is unclear. The CDR3 consists of 12 residues. V lost 0 bases, J lost 3 bases, and 3 bases lay in between. Germline V gene lookup returns CDR1 MDHEN and CDR2 SYDVKM. Here the CDR3 DNA reads TGTGCCAGCAGTTTATGGGACTACGAGCAGTACTTC. Its protein product is CASSLWDYEQYF.

At least ten counts were recorded for this clonotype. This chain uses TRBV7-6 with TRBJ1-1, with a possible D match to TRBD1 (5 bases). The V end was cut by 5 bases, the J end by 4 bases, with 17 bases between. The CDR3 covers 15 residues. The germline V gene has CDR1 SGHVS and CDR2 FNYEAQ. In nucleotides, the CDR3 is TGTGCCAGCAGCAAAGGGACTTTCTTGGCCACTGAAGCTTTCTTT. As protein: CASSKGTFLATEAFF.

This clonotype was recorded at least ten times. Here the CDR3 reads CASSPSGDTGKHNEQFF. The CDR3 DNA follows: TGCGCCAGCAGCCCCTCAGGCGACACCGGTAAGCACAATGAGCAGTTCTTC. The chain employs TRBV4-1 and TRBJ2-1; D unclear. CDR3 length: 17 amino acids. V lost 4 bases, J lost 5 bases, and 21 bases lay in between. Germline V gene lookup returns CDR1 MGHRA and CDR2 YSYEKL.

In the case of this clonotype: At one end the junction does not follow the germline gene, possibly because of a read error. This chain joins TRBV24-1 and TRBJ2-3; TRBD1 matches 7 bases. CDR3 length: 15 residues. In germline, CDR1 is KGHDR, CDR2 SFDVKD. CDR3 coding DNA: TGTCCCACCAGTGATTCGGGACAGAGCACAGATACGCAGTATTTT. This translates into CPTSDSGQSTDTQYF.